Following are 21 T cell receptor beta chains from one sample sequenced in a study of blood T cell repertoires in COVID-19. The table came from immunoSEQ multiplex PCR; TCRdb's copy has only in-frame clones and leaves some out. The top ten hold 0.7% to 0.85% of the sample, which has about 200,000 clones, 86% seen once. Sequenced input: peripheral blood. The receptor source for this set is a woman between 70 and 85 years old with acute or convalescent COVID-19.

This chain connects TRBV12-3 or TRBV12-4 to TRBJ1-1; tentative D call: TRBD1 (6 bases). Trimming pared 6 bases from V and 6 bases from J, leaving 11 bases between. This CDR3 contains 12 residues. The CDR3 is CASRRSGAEAFF. Written as DNA, the CDR3 is TGTGCCAGCAGAAGATCAGGGGCTGAAGCTTTCTTT.

The chain couples TRBV11-3 to TRBJ2-5; D remains unclear. The CDR3 is 15 amino acids. Germline CDR1 SGHNT, CDR2 YENEEA. Trimming took off 0 bases at V and 5 bases at J, with 13 bases between the two ends. The DNA of the CDR3 is TGTGCCAGCAGCTTAGAGGATCGCGGTCTCGAGACCCAGTACTTC. Translating it yields CASSLEDRGLETQYF. Filled out from reference TRBV11-3 and TRBJ2-5, the complete variable domain reads EAGVVQSPRYKIIEKKQPVAFWCNPISGHNTLYWYLQNLGQGPELLIRYENEEAVDDSQLPKDRFSAERLKGVDSTLKIQPAELGDSAVYLCASSLEDRGLETQYFGPGTRLLVL.

The chain recombines TRBV12-2 with TRBJ2-1; TRBD2, the D gene given by the table, was not confirmed from the DNA. TRBV12-2 is tagged as a pseudogene. The CDR3 sequence is 17 residues long. CDR3 loop: CASSPLTTPSSYNEQFF. For the CDR3, the DNA is TGTGCAAGTTCCCCCCTCACTACACCTAGCTCCTACAATGAGCAGTTCTTC.

The CDR3 region is CASSYSSGRAGNTIYF. CDR3 bases: TGTGCCAGCAGTTACTCATCCGGCAGGGCAGGAAACACCATATATTTT. The genes are TRBV6-5 and TRBJ1-3; D may be TRBD1 (5 bases). This CDR3 has 16 amino acids. The germline V and J ends were trimmed by 0 bases and 4 bases, with 13 bases remaining between them. CDR1 is MNHEY and CDR2 is SVGAGI in the germline V gene.

In its sample, this clone was seen once. This chain joins TRBV5-4 and TRBJ2-5; D possibly corresponds to TRBD1 (6 bases). The CDR3 is 13 amino acids. V was pared by 2 bases and J by 3 bases, with 8 bases between. Germline assignment: CDR1 SGHNT and CDR2 YYREEE (reference sequence). As DNA, the CDR3 is TGTGCCAGCAGCTTAGGACAGAAAGAGACCCAGTACTTC. Protein sequence: CASSLGQKETQYF.

The V and J genes are TRBV1 and TRBJ1-2; the D call in the table, TRBD1, was not verified against the DNA. TRBV1 corresponds to a pseudogene. The CDR3 has 18 residues. The CDR3 DNA reads TGCACCAGCAGCCAAGTCTCCGGGACAGGTGGGAGAAACTATGGCTACACCTTC. Residues: CTSSQVSGTGGRNYGYTF.

The V call is TRBV24-1, the J call TRBJ2-1; 7 bases are shared with TRBD2. This CDR3 has 15 residues. Germline CDR1 and CDR2: KGHDR and SFDVKD. V was clipped by 1 base and J by 9 bases; unmatched bases: 8. In nucleotides, the CDR3 is TGTGCCACCAGTGATTTAGACGCGGGAGCGGGTGAGCAGTTCTTC. This translates into CATSDLDAGAGEQFF.

The chain is built from TRBV5-4 and TRBJ2-2, with a possible D match to TRBD2 (7 bases). V lost 4 bases and J lost 5, with 18 bases in between. This CDR3 is 16 amino acids long. Germline V gene sequence: CDR1 SGHNT, CDR2 YYREEE (reference sequence). The CDR3 DNA is TGTGCCAGCAGCCTCCTTACAGGGAGGGGGACCGGGGAGCTGTTTTTT. Translation: CASSLLTGRGTGELFF.

This sequence joins TRBV12-3 or TRBV12-4 and TRBJ2-3, with D possibly matching TRBD1 (6 bases). Trimming cost V 6 bases and J 8 bases, with 15 bases left between them. The CDR3 is 13 residues long. The CDR3 DNA is TGTGCCAGCAGCAAGACAGGATCGGGTACGCAGTATTTT. It specifies CASSKTGSGTQYF.

The DNA of the CDR3 is TGTGCCAGCAGGGAAACAGGGTTCGGTTCACCCCTCCACTTT. This sequence encodes CASRETGFGSPLHF. This chain links TRBV7-2 with TRBJ1-6; D perhaps matches TRBD1 (6 bases). From germline, CDR1 is SGHTA and CDR2 FQGNSA. Trimming stripped 6 bases from V and 9 bases from J, with 15 bases between. The CDR3 has 14 residues.

The chain uses TRBV7-2 and TRBJ2-7; D gene unclear. V lost 0 bases and J lost 2, with 5 bases in between. The germline V gene encodes CDR1 SGHTA and CDR2 FQGNSA. The CDR3 runs to 13 residues. CDR3 loop: CASSLAYTYEQYF. CDR3 DNA: TGTGCCAGCAGCTTAGCCTATACCTACGAGCAGTACTTC. The whole variable domain, remainder taken from reference TRBV7-2 and TRBJ2-7, is GAGVSQSPSNKVTEKGKDVELRCDPISGHTALYWYRQSLGQGLEFLIYFQGNSAPDKSGLPSDRFSAERTGGSVSTLTIQRTQQEDSAVYLCASSLAYTYEQYFGPGTRLTVT.

This chain uses TRBV4-3 with TRBJ2-7; 7 bases match TRBD2. Trimming took 1 base from V and 1 from J; bases not matched to a gene: 7. Germline lookup yields CDR1 LGHNA and CDR2 YSLEER. The CDR3 sequence is 16 residues long. As DNA, the CDR3 is TGCGCCAGCAGCCAAGGTTGGGCGGGAGATTCCTACGAGCAGTACTTC. Translation: CASSQGWAGDSYEQYF.

The V and J genes are TRBV10-2 and TRBJ2-2; 10 bases map to TRBD2. Germline V CDR1 and CDR2: WSHSY, SAAADI. V lost 7 bases to trimming and J lost 1 base; unmatched junction nucleotides: 3. The CDR3 contains 15 residues. CDR3 coding DNA: TGCGCCAGCACCTGGACTAGCGGGAACACCGGGGAGCTGTTTTTT. Translating it yields CASTWTSGNTGELFF.

The chain has TRBV6-4 and TRBJ1-1; D remains ambiguous. Germline V CDR1 and CDR2: MRHNA, SNTAGT. The CDR3 is 13 amino acids. With 7 bases removed from V and 0 bases from J, the gap between germline ends came to 9 bases. Here the CDR3 DNA reads TGTGCCAGCAAACAGAGCCTGAACACTGAAGCTTTCTTT. Amino acid sequence: CASKQSLNTEAFF.

This clone showed up just once. This chain uses TRBV10-3 with TRBJ2-3; 9 bases are shared with TRBD2. V lost 6 bases to trimming and J lost 4 bases; unmatched junction nucleotides: 5. CDR1 and CDR2 from the germline V gene are ENHRY and SYGVKD. The CDR3 covers 14 residues. The CDR3 nucleotides read TGTGCCATCAGCATAGCGGGAGCGGCAGATACGCAGTATTTT. Translating gives CAISIAGAADTQYF.

V is TRBV19 and J is TRBJ2-6; 9 bases are a match to TRBD1. With V trimmed by 6 bases and J by 1 base, 10 bases remained unmatched. The CDR3 runs to 18 residues. Germline V gene sequence: CDR1 LNHDA, CDR2 SQIVND (reference sequence). The CDR3 sequence is CASRDPGQGQSGANVLTF. The CDR3 DNA reads TGTGCCAGTAGGGATCCGGGACAGGGACAATCTGGGGCCAACGTCCTGACTTTC.

V and J are TRBV24-1 and TRBJ1-4; D possibly corresponds to TRBD1 (5 bases). V gave up 7 bases and J gave up 4 bases, with 30 bases separating them. Germline V gene data show CDR1 as KGHDR and CDR2 as SFDVKD. The CDR3 consists of 20 residues. CDR3 residues: CATRKPDQNPTGPRNEKLFF. CDR3 coding DNA: TGTGCCACCAGAAAACCAGACCAGAACCCCACAGGACCACGTAATGAAAAACTGTTTTTT.

The chain carries TRBV7-2 and TRBJ2-7; TRBD1 matches at 8 bases. Germline CDR1 SGHTA, CDR2 FQGNSA. The CDR3 length is 13 residues. The ends lost 8 bases at V and 3 bases at J; junction bases unmatched: 6. CDR3 protein: CASGGQVGYEQYF. The CDR3 DNA reads TGTGCCAGCGGGGGACAGGTCGGCTACGAGCAGTACTTC.

The genes are TRBV5-1 and TRBJ2-3; perhaps TRBD1 as D (6 bases). Germline-derived CDR1 and CDR2 are SGHRS and YFSETQ. V lost 5 bases and J 4 bases, leaving 11 bases between the germline ends. The length of the CDR3 is 13 residues. The CDR3 spells CASRRGYADTQYF. The CDR3 DNA follows: TGCGCCAGCAGGAGGGGGTACGCAGATACGCAGTATTTT.

V gene TRBV3-1 (or the pseudogene TRBV3-2) combines with J gene TRBJ2-5; 7 nucleotides agree with TRBD1. Germline assignment: CDR1 LGHDT and CDR2 YNNKEL (reference sequence). The CDR3 runs to 17 residues. J lost 0 bases, V lost 1 base, and 8 bases had no gene match. CDR3 coding DNA: TGTGCCAGCAGCCAAGTACGAGGGGGCGCGTACCAAGAGACCCAGTACTTC. Amino acid sequence: CASSQVRGGAYQETQYF.

The CDR3 sequence: CASSTQEWDGYTF. Written as DNA, the CDR3 is TGTGCCAGCAGTACTCAGGAATGGGATGGCTACACCTTC. The genes are TRBV28 and TRBJ1-2; D remains unclear. The CDR3 contains 13 residues. Germline V CDR1 and CDR2: MDHEN, SYDVKM. Trimming removed 5 bases at V and 6 bases at J, with 13 bases between.